The clone carrying this TCR beta chain turned up a few times. What it binds is not known. A much larger clone differs from this one at a single base, so this may be a read error. This CDR3 contains 14 residues. Germline V gene data show CDR1 as SQVTM and CDR2 as ANQGSEA. This entry comes from a study of breast tumors, draining lymph nodes, adjacent tissues. Study findings and constraints: Tumor TCR diversity was below lymph nodes but above nontumor tissue. Tumor T cell lymph node origin was a supported hypothesis, not proven. Luminal-like breast cancer showed significantly greater tumor-nontumor repertoire similarity than basal-like breast cancer did.

Each CDR3 protein is one row after TCRdb ran MiXCR on the multiplex PCR reads. The data contain under 350,000 distinct CDR3 sequences, more than 30% of them seen just once; the ten biggest clones take up more than 0.85%. The lymph nodes were axillary draining lymph nodes from breast cancer patients. The rearrangement links TRBV29-1 to TRBJ2-5; the D call may be TRBD1 or TRBD2 (5 bases each). The source is a female donor with breast cancer. Some clones in this sample may be carry-over from other donors' samples. The sequencing input was axillary lymph node tissue. The CDR3 is CSVEQGRLQGTQYF. The CDR3 region has the DNA TGCAGCGTTGAACAGGGACGGCTACAAGGGACCCAGTACTTC.